This T cell receptor (beta chain) was sequenced during a study of chemoradiotherapy in HPV16-positive cancers. Method: immunoSEQ multiplex PCR; TCRdb's copy keeps in-frame clones and lacks some. The sample shows over 8,500 clones, approximately 91% of them seen only once. This clonotype was obtained from a human donor with HPV-associated anogenital cancer. Source: blood, taken from a patient who underwent chemoradiotherapy.

The CDR3 loop is CASRARDRGSHEQFF. CDR3 DNA sequence: TGTGCCAGCAGGGCCCGGGACAGGGGTTCCCATGAGCAGTTCTTC. This chain joins TRBV25-1 and TRBJ2-1, with 10 bases identical to TRBD1. Per germline, CDR1 MGHDK and CDR2 SYGVNS. The V segment lost 6 bases and the J segment 8 bases; nucleotides outside the gene matches: 10. The CDR3 totals 15 residues.